The 11 T cell receptor beta chains in this list originate from one sample, sequenced in a study of shared clonotypes between healthy human individuals. Produced via immunoSEQ multiplex PCR; TCRdb's table is partial and in-frame only. The table has about 1.1 million clones, roughly 80% seen once; the top ten hold more than 0.85%. The sequencing input was memory CD4+ T cells from PBMCs. The subset denotes: CD45RA-negative fraction. All receptors come from a man aged 18-30 years in good health. Some clones in this sample may be carry-over from other donors' samples.

This chain joins TRBV7-2 and TRBJ2-5; D might be TRBD2 (5 bases). The CDR3 extends over 16 amino acids. CDR1 SGHTA and CDR2 FQGNSA come from the germline V gene. Trimming took 3 bases from V and 1 from J, leaving 15 bases between them. In DNA, the CDR3 is TGTGCCAGCAGCTTTTCCCCCGGGAAAAGCCAAGAGACCCAGTACTTC. Protein sequence: CASSFSPGKSQETQYF. The full variable domain, completed using reference TRBV7-2 and TRBJ2-5, is GAGVSQSPSNKVTEKGKDVELRCDPISGHTALYWYRQSLGQGLEFLIYFQGNSAPDKSGLPSDRFSAERTGGSVSTLTIQRTQQEDSAVYLCASSFSPGKSQETQYFGPGTRLLVL.

The chain carries TRBV5-1 and TRBJ2-7; no definite D call. The V gene's germline CDR1 is SGHRS and CDR2 YFSETQ. The CDR3 is 18 residues long. The germline V and J ends were trimmed by 3 bases and 2 bases, with 24 bases remaining between them. CDR3 sequence reads: CASSWGSAASKVTYEQYF. CDR3 sequence (DNA): TGCGCCAGCAGCTGGGGTTCTGCGGCATCTAAGGTAACCTACGAGCAGTACTTC.

The chain joins TRBV6-6 to TRBJ2-5; D is unclear. Germline CDR1 is MNHNY and CDR2 is SVGAGI (reference sequence). V was trimmed by 6 bases and J by 3 bases, leaving 11 bases between them. CDR3 length: 13 residues. CDR3 protein: CASSMTLKETQYF. The DNA for the CDR3 is TGTGCCAGCAGCATGACCCTTAAAGAGACCCAGTACTTC.

This clone was picked up many times. Other DNA sequences from this sample encode an identical CDR3 as well. J is TRBJ2-1 and V is TRBV11-1; TRBD2 aligns across 8 bases. CDR1 SGHAT and CDR2 FQDESV come from the germline V gene (reference sequence). This CDR3 is 14 amino acids long. With 5 bases clipped from V and 1 base from J, the junction kept 1 base outside the gene matches. Here the CDR3 DNA reads TGTGCCAGCAGCCCGGGAGGGTCCTACAATGAGCAGTTCTTC. It yields the protein CASSPGGSYNEQFF. The full variable domain, completed using reference TRBV11-1 and TRBJ2-1, is EAEVAQSPRYKITEKSQAVAFWCDPISGHATLYWYRQILGQGPELLVQFQDESVVDDSQLPKDRFSAERLKGVDSTLKIQPAELGDSAMYLCASSPGGSYNEQFFGPGTRLTVL.

The V gene is TRBV5-1, the J gene TRBJ2-7; either TRBD1 or TRBD2 may fit D (5 bases each). The germline V gene encodes CDR1 SGHRS and CDR2 YFSETQ. With 0 bases removed from V and 3 bases from J, the gap between germline ends came to 10 bases. This CDR3 spans 14 amino acids. This CDR3 is CASSLVGDDYEQYF. CDR3 DNA sequence: TGCGCCAGCAGCTTGGTGGGGGACGACTACGAGCAGTACTTC.

This chain connects TRBV5-1 to TRBJ2-3; no firm D call. V was clipped by 3 bases and J by 6 bases, with 8 bases between them. Germline loops: CDR1 SGHRS, CDR2 YFSETQ. The CDR3 is 12 residues long. In nucleotides, the CDR3 is TGCGCCAGCAGCTCCTCTTGGGATACGCAGTATTTT. Residues: CASSSSWDTQYF.

The V call is TRBV7-2, the J call TRBJ2-1, with D uncertain. V gave up 3 bases and J gave up 7 bases, with 7 bases separating them. The CDR3 extends over 12 amino acids. CDR1 is SGHTA and CDR2 is FQGNSA in the germline V gene. CDR3 protein: CASSFVLNEQFF. The CDR3 DNA reads as TGTGCCAGCAGCTTCGTTCTAAATGAGCAGTTCTTC.

This clone occurred once. Other DNA sequences of this sample code for an identical CDR3. The chain couples TRBV5-1 to TRBJ2-1; D gene ambiguous. Germline V gene lookup returns CDR1 SGHRS and CDR2 YFSETQ. The CDR3 spans 12 residues. V was clipped by 4 bases and J by 5 bases, with 7 bases between them. CDR3 region: CASSPGNNEQFF. The DNA of the CDR3 is TGCGCCAGCAGCCCCGGAAACAATGAGCAGTTCTTC.

The CDR3 DNA is TGTGCCAGCAGTCAGGTCGCCTACGAGCAGTACTTC. Amino acids: CASSQVAYEQYF. V is TRBV7-2 and J is TRBJ2-7, with unresolved D. CDR3 length: 12 residues. Trimming stripped 6 bases from V and 2 bases from J, with 8 bases between. Germline CDR1 and CDR2: SGHTA and FQGNSA. The full variable domain, rest sourced from reference TRBV7-2 and TRBJ2-7, is GAGVSQSPSNKVTEKGKDVELRCDPISGHTALYWYRQSLGQGLEFLIYFQGNSAPDKSGLPSDRFSAERTGGSVSTLTIQRTQQEDSAVYLCASSQVAYEQYFGPGTRLTVT.

The CDR3 DNA reads TGTGCCAGTAGTATAGGCGGGACTCGCACCGGGGAGCTGTTTTTT. Amino acids: CASSIGGTRTGELFF. The rearrangement joins TRBV19 to TRBJ2-2; a possible D gene is TRBD2 (6 bases). Trimming took off 1 base at V and 4 bases at J, with 10 bases between the two ends. The germline gives CDR1 LNHDA, CDR2 SQIVND (reference sequence). The CDR3 is 15 residues long.

The chain uses TRBV21-1 and TRBJ2-2; TRBD2, the table's D call, was not compared with the DNA. TRBV21-1 is a pseudogene segment. The CDR3 loop spans 14 amino acids. The CDR3 DNA follows: TGTGCCAGCAGCAAGCGGGAGAGGACCGGGGAGCTGTTTTTT. Amino acids: CASSKRERTGELFF.